This is a list of T cell receptor beta chains from one sample in a study of post-analysis software for immune sequencing data. TCRdb re-derived calls from the PCR reads in MiXCR, one entry per CDR3 protein. The sample has roughly 200,000 distinct CDR3 sequences, around 29% seen once. The sequencing input was blood. Receptor source: a girl aged 2-17 years with multiple sclerosis. The CDR3 runs from the conserved cysteine through the conserved F or W. The D gene is left open where the match is weak. Some rows have no size entry. The others give once, few or many, or a class for an expanded clone.

d_call clone_size j_call v_call cdr3_nt cdr3_aa
TRBD2 few TRBJ2-2 TRBV12-3/TRBV12-4 TGTGCCAGCAATCGACTAGCGGACACCGGGGAGCTGTTTTTT CASNRLADTGELFF
TRBD2 many TRBJ2-1 TRBV20-1 TGCAGTGCTAGCACCCTCCCGGGACTAGCGGGAGGTGAAAGCTCCTACAATGAGCAGTTCTTC CSASTLPGLAGGESSYNEQFF
TRBD1 many TRBJ2-1 TRBV7-2 TGTGCCAGCAGCTTACGGACAGGGAAGGATGAGCAGTTCTTC CASSLRTGKDEQFF
TRBD2 many TRBJ2-7 TRBV5-1 TGCGCCAGCAGCGAAACTAGCGGGGCCTCCTACGAGCAGTACTTC CASSETSGASYEQYF
NA many TRBJ2-7 TRBV15 TGTGCCACCAGCAGATGGTACAGGGAGGGCGAGCAGTACTTC CATSRWYREGEQYF
NA few TRBJ1-1 TRBV5-1 TGCGCCAGCAGCCCCAATGGATACACTGAAGCTTTCTTT CASSPNGYTEAFF
TRBD2 once TRBJ2-7 TRBV27 TGTGCCAGCAGACCCACTTCCCCACTAGCGGGAGTATACGAGCAGTACTTC CASRPTSPLAGVYEQYF
NA NA TRBJ1-2 TRBV19 TGTGCCAGTAGTATAGGGGAGGACCTCTATGGCTACACCTTC CASSIGEDLYGYTF
NA NA TRBJ1-4 TRBV18 TGTGCCAGCTCCGAGACTATTAATGAAAAACTGTTTTTT CASSETINEKLFF
NA many TRBJ2-7 TRBV6-5 TGTGCCAGCAGGCCGTCCGGGACCTACGAGCAGTACTTC CASRPSGTYEQYF
NA NA TRBJ1-1 TRBV5-6 TGTGCCAGCATCCTGGAGGGTAACACTGAAGCTTTCTTT CASILEGNTEAFF
NA NA TRBJ1-2 TRBV7-9 TGTGCCAGCAGCTCAGAGGGGGGCGCTTTTGGCTACACCTTC CASSSEGGAFGYTF
NA NA TRBJ2-1 TRBV20-1 TGCAGTGCTAGAGCGTCCACCTCGACCTACAATGAGCAGTTCTTC CSARASTSTYNEQFF
TRBD1 many TRBJ1-2 TRBV3-1 TGTGCCAGCAGCCAATACAGGGGAAGCGGCTACACCTTC CASSQYRGSGYTF
TRBD2 NA TRBJ2-2 TRBV2 TGTGCCAGCAGCGGGACTAGCGGCTACACCGGGGAGCTGTTTTTT CASSGTSGYTGELFF
NA many TRBJ2-7 TRBV20-1 TGCAGTGCTAGAGATCGCGGAGGGGTACCCTACGAGCAGTACTTC CSARDRGGVPYEQYF
NA few TRBJ1-1 TRBV5-1 TGCGCCAGCAGCTTGGCCCTCGGGGGGCGGAACACTGAAGCTTTCTTT CASSLALGGRNTEAFF
NA many TRBJ1-1 TRBV28 TGTGCCAGCAGCCCACCCACAGGCATGAACACTGAAGCTTTCTTT CASSPPTGMNTEAFF
NA many TRBJ1-2 TRBV10-3 TGTGCCATCAGTGAGTCGGGCAGGTTCGGCTATGGCTACACCTTC CAISESGRFGYGYTF
NA few TRBJ2-6 TRBV28 TGTGCCAGCAGTGGACCGGTCTCTGGGGCCAACGTCCTGACTTTC CASSGPVSGANVLTF
TRBD1 NA TRBJ1-1 TRBV10-3 TGTGCCATCAGTGATTACAGGGGGAACACTGAAGCTTTCTTT CAISDYRGNTEAFF
NA NA TRBJ1-2 TRBV20-1 TGCAGTGCTAGAGATATAGAGGGAGTTAGGGCCTATGGCTACACCTTC CSARDIEGVRAYGYTF
TRBD1 many TRBJ2-7 TRBV20-1 TGCAGTGCTAGGAACAGGGGCGGATCGAGCGAGCAGTACTTC CSARNRGGSSEQYF
TRBD2 many TRBJ2-7 TRBV7-2 TGTGCCAGCAGCTCAACTAGCGGGAGAAGTTACGAGCAGTACTTC CASSSTSGRSYEQYF
TRBD2 few TRBJ2-1 TRBV27 TGTGCCAGCGAACTTGGGGAGGGAAGCTCCTACAATGAGCAGTTCTTC CASELGEGSSYNEQFF
NA many TRBJ2-7 TRBV7-9 TGTGCCAGCAGCTTGAGCTGGGACTCCTACGAGCAGTACTTC CASSLSWDSYEQYF
NA many TRBJ1-2 TRBV20-1 TGCAGTGCTAGTGGACGGTACTATGGCTACACCTTC CSASGRYYGYTF
NA few TRBJ1-1 TRBV14 TGTGCCAGCAGCCAAGATCGGGTCCGCGGCACAAGAAACACTGAAGCTTTCTTT CASSQDRVRGTRNTEAFF
NA many TRBJ2-5 TRBV20-1 TGCAGTGCTAGAGTACTTCCCCAAGAGACCCAGTACTTC CSARVLPQETQYF
NA few TRBJ1-6 TRBV28 TGTGCCAGCAACCCCTCTAATTCACCCCTCCACTTT CASNPSNSPLHF
NA many TRBJ2-3 TRBV29-1 TGCAGCGTCGAGGGGTGGAGGACGGATACGCAGTATTTT CSVEGWRTDTQYF
NA few TRBJ2-7 TRBV28 TGTGCCAGCAAGGTTTCCCCGACACCCTCCTGGGAGCAGTACTTC CASKVSPTPSWEQYF
NA many TRBJ2-4 TRBV28 TGTGCCAGCAGTCCCTCAGGGATGACCAAAAACATTCAGTACTTC CASSPSGMTKNIQYF
NA NA TRBJ2-1 TRBV7-2 TGTGCCAGCAGCTTTCTCACGTTCCGGATTAACAATGAGCAGTTCTTC CASSFLTFRINNEQFF
NA many TRBJ2-7 TRBV7-8 TGTGCCAGCAGCTTAGGTCATTCCTACGAGCAGTACTTC CASSLGHSYEQYF
NA NA TRBJ2-7 TRBV10-3 TGTGCCATCAGTGAGCTGGCCGTGTGGAACTACGAGCAGTACTTC CAISELAVWNYEQYF
TRBD1 NA TRBJ1-2 TRBV3-1 TGTGCCAGCAGCCAAGATGTCAGGGGGCTTGGCTATGGCTACACCTTC CASSQDVRGLGYGYTF
NA NA TRBJ2-7 TRBV12-3/TRBV12-4 TGTGCCAGCAGTCCCGCCGGGATTTACGAGCAGTACTTC CASSPAGIYEQYF